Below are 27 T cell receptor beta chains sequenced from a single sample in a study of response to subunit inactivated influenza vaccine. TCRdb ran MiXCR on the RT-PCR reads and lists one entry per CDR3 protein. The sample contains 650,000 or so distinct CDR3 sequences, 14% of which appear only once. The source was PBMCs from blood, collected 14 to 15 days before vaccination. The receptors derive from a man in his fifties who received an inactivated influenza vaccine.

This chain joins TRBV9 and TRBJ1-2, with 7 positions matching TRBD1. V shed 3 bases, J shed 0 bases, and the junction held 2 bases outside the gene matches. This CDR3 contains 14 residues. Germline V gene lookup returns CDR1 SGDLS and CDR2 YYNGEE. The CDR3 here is CASSATGANYGYTF. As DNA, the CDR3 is TGTGCCAGCAGCGCTACAGGGGCTAACTATGGCTACACCTTC.

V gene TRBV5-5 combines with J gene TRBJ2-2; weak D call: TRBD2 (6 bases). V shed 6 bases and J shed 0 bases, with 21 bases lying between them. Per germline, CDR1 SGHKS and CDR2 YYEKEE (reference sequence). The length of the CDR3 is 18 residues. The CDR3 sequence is CASTWGVPAYSNTGELFF. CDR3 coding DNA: TGTGCCAGCACCTGGGGGGTTCCAGCCTACTCGAACACCGGGGAGCTGTTTTTT.

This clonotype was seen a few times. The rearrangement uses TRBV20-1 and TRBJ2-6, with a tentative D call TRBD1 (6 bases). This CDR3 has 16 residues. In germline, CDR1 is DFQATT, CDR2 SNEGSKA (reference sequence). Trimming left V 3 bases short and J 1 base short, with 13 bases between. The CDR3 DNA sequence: TGCAGTGCTAGTATTCAGGGGCGGTCTGGGGCCAACGTCCTGACTTTC. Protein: CSASIQGRSGANVLTF.

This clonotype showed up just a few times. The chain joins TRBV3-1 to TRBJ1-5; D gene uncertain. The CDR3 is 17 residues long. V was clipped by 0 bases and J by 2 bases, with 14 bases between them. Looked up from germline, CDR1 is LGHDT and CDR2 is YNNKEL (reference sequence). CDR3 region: CASSQDGDARGNQPQHF. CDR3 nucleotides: TGTGCCAGCAGCCAAGATGGTGATGCGCGGGGCAATCAGCCCCAGCATTTT.

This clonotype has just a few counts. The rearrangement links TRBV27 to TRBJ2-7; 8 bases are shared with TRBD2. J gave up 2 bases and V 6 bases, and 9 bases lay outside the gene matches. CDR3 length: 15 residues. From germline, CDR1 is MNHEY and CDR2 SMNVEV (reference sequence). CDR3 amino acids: CASSPRVAGTYEQYF. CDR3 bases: TGTGCCAGCAGCCCTCGGGTAGCGGGGACCTACGAGCAGTACTTC.

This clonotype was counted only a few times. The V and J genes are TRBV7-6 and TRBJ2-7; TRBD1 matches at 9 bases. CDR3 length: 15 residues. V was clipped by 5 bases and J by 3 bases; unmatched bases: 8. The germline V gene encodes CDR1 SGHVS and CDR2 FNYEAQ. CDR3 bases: TGTGCCAGCAGCCGTGCCGGGACAGGGAACTACGAGCAGTACTTC. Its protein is CASSRAGTGNYEQYF. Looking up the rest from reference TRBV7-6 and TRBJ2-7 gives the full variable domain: GAGVSQSPRYKVTKRGQDVALRCDPISGHVSLYWYRQALGQGPEFLTYFNYEAQQDKSGLPNDRFSAERPEGSISTLTIQRTEQRDSAMYRCASSRAGTGNYEQYFGPGTRLTVT.

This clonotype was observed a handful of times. The CDR3 bases are TGTGCCAGCAGATGGGCGGGGGTCGGGAGCAATCAGCCCCAGCATTTT. This gives the protein CASRWAGVGSNQPQHF. The rearrangement links TRBV12-3 or TRBV12-4 to TRBJ1-5; possible D gene TRBD1, 5 bases. CDR3 length equals 16 residues. Trimming cost V 6 bases and J 1 base, with 16 bases left between them.

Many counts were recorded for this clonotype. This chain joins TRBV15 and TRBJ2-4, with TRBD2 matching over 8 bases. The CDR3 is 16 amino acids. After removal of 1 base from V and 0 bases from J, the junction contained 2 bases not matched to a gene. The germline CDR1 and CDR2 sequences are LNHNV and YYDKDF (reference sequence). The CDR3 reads CATSRVAGLAKNIQYF. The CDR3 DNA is TGTGCCACCAGCAGAGTAGCGGGGCTAGCCAAAAACATTCAGTACTTC. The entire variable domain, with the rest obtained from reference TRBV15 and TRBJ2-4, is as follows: DAMVIQNPRYQVTQFGKPVTLSCSQTLNHNVMYWYQQKSSQAPKLLFHYYDKDFNNEADTPDNFQSRRPNTSFCFLDIRSPGLGDTAMYLCATSRVAGLAKNIQYFGAGTRLSVL.

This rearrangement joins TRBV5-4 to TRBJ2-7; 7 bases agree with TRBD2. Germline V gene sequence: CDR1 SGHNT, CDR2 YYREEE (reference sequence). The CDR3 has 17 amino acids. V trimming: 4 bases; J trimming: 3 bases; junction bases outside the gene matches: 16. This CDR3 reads CASSRLQVGGRYYEQYF. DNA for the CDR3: TGTGCCAGCAGCCGACTACAGGTGGGGGGGAGATACTACGAGCAGTACTTC.

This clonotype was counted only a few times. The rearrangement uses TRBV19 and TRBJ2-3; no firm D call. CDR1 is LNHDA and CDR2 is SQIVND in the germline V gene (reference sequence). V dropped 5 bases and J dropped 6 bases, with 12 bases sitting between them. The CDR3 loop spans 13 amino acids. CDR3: CASSESPMDTQYF. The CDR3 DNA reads TGTGCCAGTAGTGAGTCACCCATGGATACGCAGTATTTT.

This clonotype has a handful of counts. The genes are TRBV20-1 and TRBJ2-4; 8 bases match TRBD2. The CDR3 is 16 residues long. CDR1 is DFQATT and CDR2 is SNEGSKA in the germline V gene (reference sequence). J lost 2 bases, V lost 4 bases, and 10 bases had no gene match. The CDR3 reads CSAISGGPPPKNIQYF. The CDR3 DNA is TGCAGTGCTATATCGGGGGGGCCCCCCCCCAAAAACATTCAGTACTTC.

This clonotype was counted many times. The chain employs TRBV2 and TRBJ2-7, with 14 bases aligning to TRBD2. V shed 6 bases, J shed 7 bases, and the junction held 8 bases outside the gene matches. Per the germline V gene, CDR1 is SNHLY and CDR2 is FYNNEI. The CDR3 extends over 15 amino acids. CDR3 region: CASSGLAGGSGEQYF. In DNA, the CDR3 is TGTGCCAGCAGCGGACTAGCGGGGGGATCGGGGGAGCAGTACTTC.

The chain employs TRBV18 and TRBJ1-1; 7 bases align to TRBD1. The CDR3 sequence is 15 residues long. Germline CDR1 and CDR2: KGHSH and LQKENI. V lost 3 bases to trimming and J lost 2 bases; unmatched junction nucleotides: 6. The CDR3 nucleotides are TGTGCCAGCTCACCCCGACAGGGTTTTAACACTGAAGCTTTCTTT. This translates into CASSPRQGFNTEAFF.

The CDR3: CASSSWGMGGELFF. The CDR3 DNA reads as TGTGCCAGCAGTTCCTGGGGGATGGGCGGGGAGCTGTTTTTT. The chain employs TRBV12-3 or TRBV12-4 and TRBJ2-2, with D perhaps matching TRBD1 or TRBD2 (5 bases each). This CDR3 has 14 amino acids. V shed 4 bases and J shed 7 bases, with 13 bases lying between them.

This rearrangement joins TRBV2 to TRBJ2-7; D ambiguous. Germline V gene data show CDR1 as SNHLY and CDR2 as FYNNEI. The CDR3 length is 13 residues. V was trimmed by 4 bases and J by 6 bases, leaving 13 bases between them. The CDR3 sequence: CASSGAIHSEQYF. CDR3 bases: TGTGCCAGCAGTGGAGCGATTCACAGCGAGCAGTACTTC.

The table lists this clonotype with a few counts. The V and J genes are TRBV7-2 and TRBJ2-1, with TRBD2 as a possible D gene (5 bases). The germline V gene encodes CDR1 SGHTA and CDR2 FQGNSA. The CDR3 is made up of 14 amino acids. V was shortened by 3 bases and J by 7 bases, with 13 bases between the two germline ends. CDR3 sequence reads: CASSFALAGNEQFF. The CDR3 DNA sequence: TGTGCCAGCAGCTTCGCGCTAGCCGGGAATGAGCAGTTCTTC.

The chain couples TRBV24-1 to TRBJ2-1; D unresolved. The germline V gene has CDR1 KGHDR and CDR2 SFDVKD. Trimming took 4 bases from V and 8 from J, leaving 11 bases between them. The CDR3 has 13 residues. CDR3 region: CATSESGWDEQFF. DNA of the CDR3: TGTGCCACCAGTGAGTCAGGTTGGGATGAGCAGTTCTTC.

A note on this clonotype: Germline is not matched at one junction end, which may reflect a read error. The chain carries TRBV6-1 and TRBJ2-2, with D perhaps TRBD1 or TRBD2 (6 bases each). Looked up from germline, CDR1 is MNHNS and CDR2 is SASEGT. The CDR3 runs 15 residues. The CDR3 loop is CASTPGGGNTGVLFF. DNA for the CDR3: TGTGCCAGCACTCCCGGAGGGGGTAACACCGGGGTGCTGTTTTTT.

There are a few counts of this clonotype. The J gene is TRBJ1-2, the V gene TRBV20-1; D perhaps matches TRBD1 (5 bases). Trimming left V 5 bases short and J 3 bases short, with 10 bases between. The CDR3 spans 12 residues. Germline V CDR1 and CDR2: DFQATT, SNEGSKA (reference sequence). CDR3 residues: CSAPRGDYGYTF. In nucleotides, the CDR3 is TGCAGTGCTCCTAGGGGAGACTATGGCTACACCTTC.

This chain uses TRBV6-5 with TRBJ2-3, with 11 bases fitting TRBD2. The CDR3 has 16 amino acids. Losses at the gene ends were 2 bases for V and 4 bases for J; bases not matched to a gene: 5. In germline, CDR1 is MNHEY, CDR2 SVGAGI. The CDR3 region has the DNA TGTGCCAGCAGTTACCTTGTAGCGGGAGGGTCAGATACGCAGTATTTT. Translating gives CASSYLVAGGSDTQYF.

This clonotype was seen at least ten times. CDR3 amino acids: CASSFGAGGSDEQFF. The DNA for the CDR3 is TGTGCCAGCAGCTTCGGGGCAGGGGGCTCCGATGAGCAGTTCTTC. The chain is built from TRBV7-3 and TRBJ2-1; 8 nucleotides agree with TRBD1. This CDR3 has 15 amino acids. Germline V gene lookup returns CDR1 SGHTA and CDR2 FQGTGA. After removal of 3 bases from V and 8 bases from J, the junction contained 9 bases not matched to a gene.

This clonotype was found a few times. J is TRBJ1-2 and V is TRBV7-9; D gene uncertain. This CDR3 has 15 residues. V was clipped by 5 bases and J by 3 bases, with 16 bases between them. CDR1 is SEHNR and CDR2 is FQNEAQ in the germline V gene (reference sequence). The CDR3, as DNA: TGTGCCAGCAGCGCTGGGCCCACCTCGGACTATGGCTACACCTTC. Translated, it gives CASSAGPTSDYGYTF.

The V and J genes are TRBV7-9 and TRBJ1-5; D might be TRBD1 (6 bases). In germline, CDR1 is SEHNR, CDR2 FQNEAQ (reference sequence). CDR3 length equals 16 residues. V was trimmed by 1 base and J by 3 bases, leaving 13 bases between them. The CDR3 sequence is CASSLEGPGVNQPQHF. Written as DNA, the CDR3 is TGTGCCAGCAGCTTAGAAGGCCCAGGGGTCAATCAGCCCCAGCATTTT.

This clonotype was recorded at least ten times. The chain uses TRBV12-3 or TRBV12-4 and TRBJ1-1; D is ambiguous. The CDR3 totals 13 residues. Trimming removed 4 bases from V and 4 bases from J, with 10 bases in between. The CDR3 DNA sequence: TGTGCCAGCAGTTCCCAAGAGGGCACTGAAGCTTTCTTT. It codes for CASSSQEGTEAFF.

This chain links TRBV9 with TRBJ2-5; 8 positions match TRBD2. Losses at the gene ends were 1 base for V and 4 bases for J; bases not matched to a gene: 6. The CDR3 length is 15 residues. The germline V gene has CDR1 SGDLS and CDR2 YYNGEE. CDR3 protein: CASSVSGGPGETQYF. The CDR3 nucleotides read TGTGCCAGCAGCGTAAGCGGGGGCCCAGGAGAGACCCAGTACTTC.

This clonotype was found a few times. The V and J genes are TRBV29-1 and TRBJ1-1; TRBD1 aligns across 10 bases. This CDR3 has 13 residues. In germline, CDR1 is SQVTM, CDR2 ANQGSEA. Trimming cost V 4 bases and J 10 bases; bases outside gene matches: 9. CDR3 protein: CSVVRDRGRGAFF. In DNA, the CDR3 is TGCAGCGTTGTAAGAGACAGGGGGCGCGGAGCTTTCTTT.

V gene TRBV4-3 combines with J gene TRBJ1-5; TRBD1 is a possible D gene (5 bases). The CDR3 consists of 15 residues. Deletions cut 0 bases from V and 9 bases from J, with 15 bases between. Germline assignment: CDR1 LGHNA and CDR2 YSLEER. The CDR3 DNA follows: TGCGCCAGCAGCCAAGAGTTTGGAGGGGTTCGGCCCCAGCATTTT. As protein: CASSQEFGGVRPQHF.